Each of the 25 T cell receptor beta chains below was sequenced from the same sample in a study of shared clonotypes between healthy human individuals. Profiled with immunoSEQ multiplex PCR; TCRdb holds only in-frame clones, not every one. Here the sample spans some 2,000,000 clones, 85% to 95% being singletons. Sequenced: naive CD4+ T cells sorted from blood. Subset defined: CD45RA+ positively selected. All receptors come from a man aged 18 to 30 in good health.

The chain links TRBV7-9 to TRBJ2-6; D may be TRBD1 or TRBD2 (6 bases each). CDR1 and CDR2 (germline): SEHNR, FQNEAQ (reference sequence). This CDR3 has 15 residues. V was cut by 7 bases and J by 0 bases, with 10 bases left in between. The CDR3, as DNA: TGTGCCAGCACAAGGGGGGCCTCTGGGGCCAACGTCCTGACTTTC. Protein: CASTRGASGANVLTF.

About this clone: This CDR3 is also generated by other DNA sequences in the sample. The genes are TRBV18 and TRBJ2-2, with D possibly matching TRBD1 (6 bases). The CDR3 spans 16 residues. Looked up from germline, CDR1 is KGHSH and CDR2 is LQKENI. Trimming shortened V by 1 base and J by 0 bases, and 9 bases separated the two germline ends. The CDR3, as DNA: TGTGCCAGCTCACCACAACAGGGAGCGAACACCGGGGAGCTGTTTTTT. Translated, it gives CASSPQQGANTGELFF.

Notes on this clone: The same CDR3 is also encoded by other DNA sequences in this sample. The rearrangement links TRBV7-2 to TRBJ1-5; D remains unclear. The CDR3 extends over 14 amino acids. The germline V gene encodes CDR1 SGHTA and CDR2 FQGNSA. Trimming cost V 3 bases and J 4 bases, with 10 bases left between them. The CDR3 nucleotides are TGTGCCAGCAGCTTGAGGTCGGGAAATCAGCCCCAGCATTTT. The encoded protein is CASSLRSGNQPQHF.

This clone appeared once. The chain carries TRBV5-6 and TRBJ2-2, with 8 bases aligning to TRBD2. This CDR3 has 17 residues. Germline CDR1 and CDR2: SGHDT and YYEEEE. J lost 3 bases, V lost 3 bases, and 10 bases had no gene match. The CDR3 is CASSWSSGDGYTGELFF. The CDR3 region has the DNA TGTGCCAGCAGCTGGAGTAGCGGGGATGGTTACACCGGGGAGCTGTTTTTT.

The chain links TRBV6-5 to TRBJ1-1; D gene ambiguous. Germline V gives CDR1 MNHEY, CDR2 SVGAGI. Deletions cut 6 bases from V and 0 bases from J, with 5 bases between. This CDR3 is 12 amino acids long. CDR3 in amino acids: CASSQLNTEAFF. In DNA form, the CDR3 reads TGTGCCAGCAGCCAGCTGAACACTGAAGCTTTCTTT.

This clone was recorded only once. The rearrangement links TRBV28 to TRBJ2-7; TRBD1 matches at 8 bases. Germline V CDR1 and CDR2: MDHEN, SYDVKM. The CDR3 sequence is 13 residues long. After removal of 6 bases from V and 6 bases from J, the junction contained 7 bases not matched to a gene. The CDR3 loop is CASRLGTGSEQYF. The CDR3 DNA reads as TGTGCCAGCAGACTTGGGACAGGCTCCGAGCAGTACTTC.

The chain links TRBV6-5 to TRBJ2-7; 8 bases align to TRBD2. After removal of 6 bases from V and 2 bases from J, the junction contained 6 bases not matched to a gene. Germline CDR1 reads MNHEY; CDR2 reads SVGAGI. The CDR3 consists of 14 residues. CDR3 nucleotide sequence: TGTGCCAGCAGCTTAACGGGAGGGCCCTACGAGCAGTACTTC. Translating it yields CASSLTGGPYEQYF.

This clone was counted a single time. The V and J genes are TRBV6-4 and TRBJ1-1; maybe TRBD1 (5 bases). The CDR3 consists of 13 residues. Trimming pared 6 bases from V and 2 bases from J, leaving 10 bases between. Germline CDR1 MRHNA, CDR2 SNTAGT. This chain's CDR3 is CASSPTANTEAFF. The CDR3 DNA sequence: TGTGCCAGCAGCCCGACAGCTAACACTGAAGCTTTCTTT.

V is TRBV6-1 and J is TRBJ1-6; D gene unclear. Trimming pared 10 bases from V and 0 bases from J, leaving 10 bases between. CDR1 MNHNS and CDR2 SASEGT come from the germline V gene. CDR3 length: 14 residues. The CDR3 protein is CATRRTSYNSPLHF. The CDR3 DNA sequence: TGTGCCACCAGGAGAACCTCCTATAATTCACCCCTCCACTTT.

The V call is TRBV5-4, the J call TRBJ1-6; D remains unclear. The V end lost 5 bases, the J end lost 0 bases, and 15 bases lay between the germline ends. The length of the CDR3 is 17 residues. CDR1 is SGHNT, CDR2 YYREEE, per germline (reference sequence). As DNA, the CDR3 is TGTGCCAGCAGTCCATCCGGGTTGAGCTCCTATAATTCACCCCTCCACTTT. It specifies CASSPSGLSSYNSPLHF.

The gene calls are TRBV2 and TRBJ1-1, with D perhaps TRBD1 (5 bases). The CDR3 covers 13 residues. V was clipped by 7 bases and J by 3 bases, with 12 bases between them. Germline assignment: CDR1 SNHLY and CDR2 FYNNEI. The CDR3 DNA follows: TGTGCCAGCATGGAGGGCAGGGACACTGAAGCTTTCTTT. It is translated as CASMEGRDTEAFF.

The rearrangement joins TRBV19 to TRBJ2-7; D is possibly TRBD1 (6 bases). Germline V gene lookup returns CDR1 LNHDA and CDR2 SQIVND (reference sequence). This CDR3 has 12 residues. With 9 bases removed from V and 2 bases from J, the gap between germline ends came to 11 bases. CDR3 sequence (DNA): TGTGCCAGCTGGGACAAAACCTACGAGCAGTACTTC. Amino acids: CASWDKTYEQYF. Full variable domain (remainder filled in from reference TRBV19 and TRBJ2-7): DGGITQSPKYLFRKEGQNVTLSCEQNLNHDAMYWYRQDPGQGLRLIYYSQIVNDFQKGDIAEGYSVSREKKESFPLTVTSAQKNPTAFYLCASWDKTYEQYFGPGTRLTVT.

The chain recombines TRBV5-6 with TRBJ2-2; D call uncertain. Germline CDR1 reads SGHDT; CDR2 reads YYEEEE. CDR3 length: 15 amino acids. Trimming pared 1 base from V and 1 base from J, leaving 8 bases between. CDR3 amino acids: CASSLRALNTGELFF. The CDR3 DNA is TGTGCCAGCAGCTTGCGTGCCTTGAACACCGGGGAGCTGTTTTTT.

The rearrangement links TRBV29-1 to TRBJ2-7; 14 bases agree with TRBD2. CDR1 is SQVTM, CDR2 ANQGSEA, per germline. The CDR3 covers 17 residues. Germline trimming cut 7 bases from V and 0 bases from J; bases unmatched to any gene: 11. The CDR3 coding sequence is TGCAGCGCCTGGACTAGCGGGAGGCCCCCGTTCTCCTACGAGCAGTACTTC. Amino acid sequence: CSAWTSGRPPFSYEQYF.

The chain has TRBV5-8 and TRBJ2-3; TRBD2 agrees at 13 bases. Looked up from germline, CDR1 is SGHTS and CDR2 is YDEGEE. The CDR3 has 19 amino acids. With 4 bases clipped from V and 6 bases from J, the junction kept 17 bases outside the gene matches. CDR3 loop: CASSPIAGRTSGSWDTQYF. CDR3 coding DNA: TGTGCCAGCAGCCCAATTGCAGGGAGGACTAGCGGGAGTTGGGATACGCAGTATTTT.

The genes are TRBV2 and TRBJ2-1; 8 bases map to TRBD1. The CDR3 covers 15 residues. Per germline, CDR1 SNHLY and CDR2 FYNNEI. The J segment lost 8 bases and the V segment lost 4 bases, leaving 10 bases of the junction unmatched. DNA for the CDR3: TGTGCCAGCAGTGGGTACGGGACAGGCCTCGATGAGCAGTTCTTC. Residues: CASSGYGTGLDEQFF.

This chain links TRBV10-3 with TRBJ2-5, with D perhaps matching TRBD2 (6 bases). There are 15 residues in the CDR3. V lost 0 bases, J lost 4 bases, and 12 bases lay in between. The V gene's germline CDR1 is ENHRY and CDR2 SYGVKD. DNA of the CDR3: TGTGCCATCAGTGAGTCGGGACTTGGGGGAGAGACCCAGTACTTC. This translates into CAISESGLGGETQYF.

Turning to this clone: The sample contains more than one DNA sequence encoding this CDR3. V is TRBV18 and J is TRBJ2-3; 10 bases are shared with TRBD1. The germline V gene has CDR1 KGHSH and CDR2 LQKENI. The CDR3 loop spans 16 amino acids. With 0 bases clipped from V and 2 bases from J, the junction kept 2 bases outside the gene matches. The CDR3 protein is CASSPPTGGITDTQYF. The CDR3 region has the DNA TGTGCCAGCTCACCACCGACAGGGGGCATCACAGATACGCAGTATTTT.

J is TRBJ1-4 and V is TRBV5-4, with 9 bases fitting TRBD1. After removal of 4 bases from V and 4 bases from J, the junction contained 5 bases not matched to a gene. The CDR3 covers 15 residues. CDR1 is SGHNT and CDR2 is YYREEE in the germline V gene (reference sequence). The CDR3 DNA sequence: TGTGCCAGCAGCAACCGGGACAGGGATAATGAAAAACTGTTTTTT. It encodes CASSNRDRDNEKLFF. Looking up the rest from reference TRBV5-4 and TRBJ1-4 gives the full variable domain: ETGVTQSPTHLIKTRGQQVTLRCSSQSGHNTVSWYQQALGQGPQFIFQYYREEENGRGNFPPRFSGLQFPNYSSELNVNALELDDSALYLCASSNRDRDNEKLFFGSGTQLSVL.

This clone has only one observation. This chain joins TRBV7-9 and TRBJ1-4, with a possible D match to TRBD1 (5 bases). The CDR3 has 15 residues. Trimming took 0 bases from V and 7 from J, leaving 12 bases between them. Germline V gene data show CDR1 as SEHNR and CDR2 as FQNEAQ (reference sequence). The CDR3 sequence is CASSLAAGRSEKLFF. For the CDR3, the DNA is TGTGCCAGCAGCTTAGCGGCAGGGAGGAGTGAAAAACTGTTTTTT.

The chain couples TRBV11-2 to TRBJ1-5; D perhaps matches TRBD1 (6 bases). Germline V gene data show CDR1 as SGHAT and CDR2 as FQNNGV. Trimming pared 0 bases from V and 6 bases from J, leaving 15 bases between. The CDR3 is made up of 16 amino acids. The CDR3 DNA reads TGTGCCAGCAGCTTAGATTCGATAGGGGGTCCTCAGCCCCAGCATTTT. Translating it yields CASSLDSIGGPQPQHF.

The rearrangement joins TRBV2 to TRBJ2-2; D might be TRBD1 (6 bases). Deletions cut 10 bases from V and 7 bases from J, with 16 bases between. The CDR3 sequence is 13 residues long. Per the germline V gene, CDR1 is SNHLY and CDR2 is FYNNEI. CDR3 sequence: CATHPGAGGELFF. CDR3 in DNA: TGTGCCACCCACCCAGGGGCAGGCGGGGAGCTGTTTTTT.

This sequence joins TRBV6-4 and TRBJ1-2; no reliable D call. The CDR3 is 15 residues long. Between the trimmed V and J ends, which lost 2 bases and 4 bases, there was a span of 14 bases. Per germline, CDR1 MRHNA and CDR2 SNTAGT. CDR3 residues: CASSDRIGSLYGYTF. CDR3 nucleotides: TGTGCCAGCAGTGACCGGATCGGGTCCCTCTATGGCTACACCTTC.

The table lists this clone with many counts. Other DNA sequences within the sample encode an identical CDR3. This chain joins TRBV30 and TRBJ2-3, with a weak D call TRBD2 (7 bases). Trimming stripped 4 bases from V and 3 bases from J, with 14 bases between. CDR1 is GTSNPN and CDR2 is SVGIG in the germline V gene (reference sequence). CDR3 length: 14 amino acids. CDR3 amino acids: CAWTIGGRTDTQYF. The CDR3 DNA reads TGTGCCTGGACGATCGGGGGGCGGACAGATACGCAGTATTTT.

This clone has only one observation. This chain links TRBV5-6 with TRBJ1-3; D is unresolved. V was cut by 4 bases and J by 0 bases, with 17 bases left in between. The CDR3 sequence is 17 residues long. In germline, CDR1 is SGHDT, CDR2 YYEEEE. CDR3 coding DNA: TGTGCCAGCAGCCCCACCCCCTTGGGGAGCTCTGGAAACACCATATATTTT. It specifies CASSPTPLGSSGNTIYF.